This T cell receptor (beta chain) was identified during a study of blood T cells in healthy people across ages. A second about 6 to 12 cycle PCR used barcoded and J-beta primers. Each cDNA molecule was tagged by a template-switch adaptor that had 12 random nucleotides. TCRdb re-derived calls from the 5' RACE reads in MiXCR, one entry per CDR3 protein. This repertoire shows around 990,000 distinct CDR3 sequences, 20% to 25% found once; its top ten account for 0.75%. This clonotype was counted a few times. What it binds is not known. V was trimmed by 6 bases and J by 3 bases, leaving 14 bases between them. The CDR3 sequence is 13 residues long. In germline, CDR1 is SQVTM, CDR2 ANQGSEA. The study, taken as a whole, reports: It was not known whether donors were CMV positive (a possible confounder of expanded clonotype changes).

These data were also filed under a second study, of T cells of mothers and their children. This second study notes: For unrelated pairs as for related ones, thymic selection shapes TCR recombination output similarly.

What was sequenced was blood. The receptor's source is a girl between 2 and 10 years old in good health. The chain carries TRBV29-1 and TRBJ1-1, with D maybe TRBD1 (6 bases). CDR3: CSVVDRIHTEAFF. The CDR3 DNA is TGCAGCGTAGTTGACAGGATCCACACTGAAGCTTTCTTT.